This T cell receptor beta chain was captured in a study of OX40 agonist ivuxolimab in advanced cancers. Study-level findings and limits: Researchers did not determine the expanded peripheral T cells' antigen specificity.

Systemic immunosuppression or a history of autoimmune disease excluded patients. The assay was immunoSEQ multiplex PCR, and TCRdb's table has in-frame clones only and misses some. This sample has tens of thousands of clones, with about 85% found just once. As regards this clone: The target antigen is unknown.

The sequencing here drew on CD4+ or CD8+ T cells sorted from blood, taken in a trial of the OX40 agonist ivuxolimab. The sequence was collected from an adult with an advanced solid tumor such as melanoma, head and neck, liver or kidney cancer.

This CDR3 reads CASRTQLAGGKETQYF. CDR3 nucleotides: TGTGCCAGCAGGACTCAACTAGCGGGTGGAAAAGAGACCCAGTACTTC. J is TRBJ2-5 and V is TRBV6-6; 9 nucleotides align to TRBD2. This CDR3 comprises 16 residues. From germline, CDR1 is MNHNY and CDR2 SVGAGI (reference sequence). V was pared by 6 bases and J by 3 bases, with 11 bases of the junction left unmatched.